This T cell receptor beta chain was observed in a study of blood T cells in healthy people across ages. A second PCR, run for roughly 7 to 12 cycles, used a sample-barcoded 5' primer plus a J-beta primer mix. One entry per CDR3 protein, called by TCRdb with MiXCR from the 5' RACE reads. The sample holds about 900,000 distinct CDR3 sequences; approximately 67% are singletons and the top ten take roughly a quarter. This clonotype was seen only once. Germline V gene lookup returns CDR1 LGHDT and CDR2 YNNKEL (reference sequence). CDR3 length: 14 residues. The sample consisted of blood. The chain joins TRBV3-1 to TRBJ2-4; D possibly corresponds to TRBD2 (5 bases). TRBJ2-7 matches the DNA end more closely, so the J call is doubtful. This TCR came from a man aged 25-40 years in good health. CDR3 sequence reads: CASSLGLGVHEQYF. In nucleotides, the CDR3 is TGTGCCAGCAGCCTAGGACTGGGCGTCCACGAGCAGTACTTC.